This TCR beta chain was captured in a study of cytomegalovirus exposure and HLA in healthy donors. The PCR had 60 Vbeta and 13 Jbeta primers. The table came from immunoSEQ multiplex PCR; TCRdb's copy has only in-frame clones and leaves some out. The repertoire holds about 160,000 clones, with approximately 86% as singletons. Concerning this clone itself: No antigen is known for it.

The study's findings and limits: Analyses of presence and absence presupposed an approximately uniform sequencing depth across donors. The listing of approximately 160 TCR beta chains classed them as cytomegalovirus-associated. Later work showed greater clonal expansion in HLA-associated TCR beta chains than in equally common others.

The CDR3 has 16 residues. Trimming took 1 base from V and 0 from J, leaving 10 bases between them. CDR1 is SGHAT, CDR2 FQNNGV, per germline. The TCR originated in a woman aged 18-29 years in good health and CMV-seronegative. This chain links TRBV11-2 with TRBJ2-4; D perhaps matches TRBD1 (6 bases). The sequencing input was PBMCs. CDR3 protein: CASSLVGALAKNIQYF. The CDR3 coding sequence is TGTGCCAGCAGCTTAGTGGGGGCTCTAGCCAAAAACATTCAGTACTTC.